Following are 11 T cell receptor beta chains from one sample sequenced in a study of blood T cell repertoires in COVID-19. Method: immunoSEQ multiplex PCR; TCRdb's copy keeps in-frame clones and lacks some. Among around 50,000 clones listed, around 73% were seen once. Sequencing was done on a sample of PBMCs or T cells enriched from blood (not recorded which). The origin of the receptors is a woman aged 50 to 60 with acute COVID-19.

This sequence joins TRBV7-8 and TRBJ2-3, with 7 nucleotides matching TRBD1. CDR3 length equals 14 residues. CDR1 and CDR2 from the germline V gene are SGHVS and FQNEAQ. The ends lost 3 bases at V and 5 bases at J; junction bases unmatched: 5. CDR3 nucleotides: TGTGCCAGCAGCTTTAGACAGGGAATAGATACGCAGTATTTT. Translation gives CASSFRQGIDTQYF.

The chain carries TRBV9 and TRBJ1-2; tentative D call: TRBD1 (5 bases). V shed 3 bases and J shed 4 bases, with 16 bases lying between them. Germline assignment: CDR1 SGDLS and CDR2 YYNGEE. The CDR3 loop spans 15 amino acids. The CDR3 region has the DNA TGTGCCAGCAGCGGCCCTGATCGGGGGTCCTATGGCTACACCTTC. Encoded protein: CASSGPDRGSYGYTF.

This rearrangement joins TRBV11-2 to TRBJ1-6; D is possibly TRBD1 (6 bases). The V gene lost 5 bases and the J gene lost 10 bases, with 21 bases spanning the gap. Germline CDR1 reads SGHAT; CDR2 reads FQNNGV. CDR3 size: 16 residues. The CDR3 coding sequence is TGTGCCAGCAGCACAGGGTATCCTCCCTCTACCTCACCCCTCCACTTT. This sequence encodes CASSTGYPPSTSPLHF.

The CDR3 sequence: CASSPRAVRGETQYF. The CDR3 DNA follows: TGTGCCAGCAGCCCCCGAGCCGTCCGTGGAGAGACCCAGTACTTC. The rearrangement uses TRBV7-3 and TRBJ2-5; D is ambiguous. V dropped 5 bases and J dropped 4 bases, with 17 bases sitting between them. CDR3 size: 15 residues. Germline loops: CDR1 SGHTA, CDR2 FQGTGA.

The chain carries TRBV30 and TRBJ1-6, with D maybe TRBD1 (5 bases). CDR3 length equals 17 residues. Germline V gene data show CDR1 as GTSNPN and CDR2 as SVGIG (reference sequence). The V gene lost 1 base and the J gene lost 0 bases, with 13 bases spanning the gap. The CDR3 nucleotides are TGTGCCTGGAGTGCTGCGGGGGACTCCTCCTATAATTCACCCCTCCACTTT. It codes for CAWSAAGDSSYNSPLHF.

The CDR3 sequence is CAPPGVTAYEQYF. The DNA for the CDR3 is TGTGCCCCTCCAGGGGTAACCGCCTACGAGCAGTACTTC. The chain combines TRBV24-1 with TRBJ2-7, with D maybe TRBD1 (6 bases). This CDR3 comprises 13 residues. Germline CDR1 KGHDR, CDR2 SFDVKD. Trimming cost V 12 bases and J 2 bases, with 16 bases left between them.

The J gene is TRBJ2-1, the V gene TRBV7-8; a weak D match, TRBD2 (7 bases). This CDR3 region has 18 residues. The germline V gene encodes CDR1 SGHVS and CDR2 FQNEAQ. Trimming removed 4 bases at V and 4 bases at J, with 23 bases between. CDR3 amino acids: CASSSLRWGGLKYNEQFF. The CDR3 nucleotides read TGTGCCAGCAGCTCCCTCCGTTGGGGGGGCCTGAAATACAATGAGCAGTTCTTC.

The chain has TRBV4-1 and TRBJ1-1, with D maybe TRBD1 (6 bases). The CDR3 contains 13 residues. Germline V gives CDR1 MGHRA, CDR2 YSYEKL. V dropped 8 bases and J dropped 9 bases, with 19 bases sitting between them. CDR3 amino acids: CASQEQGLNQAFF. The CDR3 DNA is TGCGCCAGCCAAGAACAGGGCCTTAATCAAGCTTTCTTT.

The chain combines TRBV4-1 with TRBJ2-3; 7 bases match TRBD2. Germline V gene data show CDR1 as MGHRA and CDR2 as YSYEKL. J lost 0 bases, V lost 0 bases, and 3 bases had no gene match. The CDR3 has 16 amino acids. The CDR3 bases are TGCGCCAGCAGCCAAGAGGGGGGGTTTAGCACAGATACGCAGTATTTT. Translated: CASSQEGGFSTDTQYF.

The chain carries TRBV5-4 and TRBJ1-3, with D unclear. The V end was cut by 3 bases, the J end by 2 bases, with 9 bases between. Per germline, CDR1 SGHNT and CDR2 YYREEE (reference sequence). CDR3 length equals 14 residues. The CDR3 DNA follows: TGTGCCAGCAGCTCTAACAGAGCTGGAAACACCATATATTTT. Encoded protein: CASSSNRAGNTIYF.

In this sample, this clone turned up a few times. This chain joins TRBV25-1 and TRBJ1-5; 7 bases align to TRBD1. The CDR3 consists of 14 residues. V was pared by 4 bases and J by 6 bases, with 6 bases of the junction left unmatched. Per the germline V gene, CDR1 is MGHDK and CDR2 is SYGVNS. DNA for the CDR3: TGTGCCAGCAGTGCCCAGGGGGGACGTCAGCCCCAGCATTTT. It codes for CASSAQGGRQPQHF. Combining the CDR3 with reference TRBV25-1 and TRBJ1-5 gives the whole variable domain EADIYQTPRYLVIGTGKKITLECSQTMGHDKMYWYQQDPGMELHLIHYSYGVNSTEKGDLSSESTVSRIRTEHFPLTLESARPSHTSQYLCASSAQGGRQPQHFGDGTRLSIL.